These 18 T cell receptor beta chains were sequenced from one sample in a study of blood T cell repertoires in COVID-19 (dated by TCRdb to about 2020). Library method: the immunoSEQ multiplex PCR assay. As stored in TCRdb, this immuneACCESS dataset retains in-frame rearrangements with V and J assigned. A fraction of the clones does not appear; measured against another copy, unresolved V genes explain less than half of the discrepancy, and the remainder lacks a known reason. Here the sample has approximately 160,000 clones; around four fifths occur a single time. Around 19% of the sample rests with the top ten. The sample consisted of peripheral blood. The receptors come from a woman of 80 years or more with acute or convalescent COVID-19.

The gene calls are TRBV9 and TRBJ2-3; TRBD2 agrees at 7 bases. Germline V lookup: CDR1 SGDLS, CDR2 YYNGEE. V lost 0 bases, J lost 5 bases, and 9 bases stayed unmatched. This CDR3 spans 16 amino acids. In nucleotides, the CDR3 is TGTGCCAGCAGCGTAGGGGACTATAAGGGGTTAGATACGCAGTATTTT. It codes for CASSVGDYKGLDTQYF.

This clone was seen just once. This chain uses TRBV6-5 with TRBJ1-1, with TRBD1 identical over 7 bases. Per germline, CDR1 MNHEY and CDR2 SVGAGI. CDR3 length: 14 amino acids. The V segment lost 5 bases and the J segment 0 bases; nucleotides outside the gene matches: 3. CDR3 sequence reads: CASSTGQVNTEAFF. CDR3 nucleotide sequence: TGTGCCAGCAGTACCGGACAGGTGAACACTGAAGCTTTCTTT.

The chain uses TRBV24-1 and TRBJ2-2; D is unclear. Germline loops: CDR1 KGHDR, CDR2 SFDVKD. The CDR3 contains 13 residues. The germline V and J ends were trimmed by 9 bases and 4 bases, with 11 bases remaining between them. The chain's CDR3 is CATRSELTGELFF. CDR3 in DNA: TGTGCCACCCGGTCCGAGCTCACCGGGGAGCTGTTTTTT.

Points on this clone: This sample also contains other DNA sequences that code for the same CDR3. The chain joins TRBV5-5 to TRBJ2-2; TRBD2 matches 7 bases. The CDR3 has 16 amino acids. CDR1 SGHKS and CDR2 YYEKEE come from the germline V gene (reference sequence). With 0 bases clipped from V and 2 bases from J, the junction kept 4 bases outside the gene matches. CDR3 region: CASSLGLAANTGELFF. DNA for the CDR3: TGTGCCAGCAGCTTGGGGCTAGCGGCAAACACCGGGGAGCTGTTTTTT.

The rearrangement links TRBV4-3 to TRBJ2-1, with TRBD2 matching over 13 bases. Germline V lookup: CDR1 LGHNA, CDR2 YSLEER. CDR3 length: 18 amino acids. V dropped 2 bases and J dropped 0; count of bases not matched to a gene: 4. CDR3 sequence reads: CASSQRTSGGSSYNEQFF. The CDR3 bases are TGCGCCAGCAGCCAACGGACTAGCGGGGGTAGCTCCTACAATGAGCAGTTCTTC.

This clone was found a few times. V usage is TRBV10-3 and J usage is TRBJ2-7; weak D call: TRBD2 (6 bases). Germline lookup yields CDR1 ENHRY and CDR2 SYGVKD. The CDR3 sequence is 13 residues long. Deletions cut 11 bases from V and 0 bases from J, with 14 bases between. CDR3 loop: CAGRRGGSYEQYF. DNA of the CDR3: TGTGCCGGCAGAAGGGGAGGCTCCTACGAGCAGTACTTC.

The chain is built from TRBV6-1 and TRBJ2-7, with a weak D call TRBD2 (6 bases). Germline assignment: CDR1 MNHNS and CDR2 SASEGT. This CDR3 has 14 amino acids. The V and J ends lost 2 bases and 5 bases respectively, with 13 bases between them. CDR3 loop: CASSEFGRGNEQYF. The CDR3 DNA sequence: TGTGCCAGCAGTGAATTCGGACGGGGGAACGAGCAGTACTTC.

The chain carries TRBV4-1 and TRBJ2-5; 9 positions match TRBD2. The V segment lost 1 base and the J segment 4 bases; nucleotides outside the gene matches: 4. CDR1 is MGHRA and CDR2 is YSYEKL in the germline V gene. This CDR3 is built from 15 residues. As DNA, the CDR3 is TGCGCCAGCAGCCAAGGCGGGGGGGCCGGAGAGACCCAGTACTTC. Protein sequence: CASSQGGGAGETQYF.

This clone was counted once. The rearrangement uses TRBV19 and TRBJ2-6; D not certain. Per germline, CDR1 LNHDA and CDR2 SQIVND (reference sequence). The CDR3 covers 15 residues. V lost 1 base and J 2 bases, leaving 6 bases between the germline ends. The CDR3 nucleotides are TGTGCCAGTAGTATAGTTAGCCCTGGGGCCAACGTCCTGACTTTC. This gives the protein CASSIVSPGANVLTF.

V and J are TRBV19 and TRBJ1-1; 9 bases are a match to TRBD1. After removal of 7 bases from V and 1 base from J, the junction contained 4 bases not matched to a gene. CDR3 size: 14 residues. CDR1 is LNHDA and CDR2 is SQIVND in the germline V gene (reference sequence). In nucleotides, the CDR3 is TGTGCCAGTAACAGGGACAGGGCGAACACTGAAGCTTTCTTT. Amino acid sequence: CASNRDRANTEAFF.

In DNA form, the CDR3 reads TGTGCCAGCAGTACAACCCGCCGGGACACGTCGAACACCGGGGAGCTGTTTTTT. As protein: CASSTTRRDTSNTGELFF. V gene TRBV28 combines with J gene TRBJ2-2, with D possibly matching TRBD1 (6 bases). The CDR3 contains 18 residues. Trimming took 5 bases from V and 0 from J, leaving 19 bases between them. Looked up from germline, CDR1 is MDHEN and CDR2 is SYDVKM.

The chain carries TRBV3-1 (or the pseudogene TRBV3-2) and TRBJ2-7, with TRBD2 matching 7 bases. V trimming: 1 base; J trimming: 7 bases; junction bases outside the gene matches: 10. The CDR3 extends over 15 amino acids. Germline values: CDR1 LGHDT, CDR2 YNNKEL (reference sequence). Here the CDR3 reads CASSQVSAGVSEQYF. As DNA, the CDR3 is TGTGCCAGCAGCCAAGTTTCGGCGGGAGTCAGTGAGCAGTACTTC.

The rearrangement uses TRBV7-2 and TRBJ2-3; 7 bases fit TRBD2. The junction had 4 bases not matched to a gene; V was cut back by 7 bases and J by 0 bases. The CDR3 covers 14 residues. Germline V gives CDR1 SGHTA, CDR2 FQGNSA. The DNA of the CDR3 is TGTGCCAGCAAAATTAGCGGGAGCACAGATACGCAGTATTTT. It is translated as CASKISGSTDTQYF. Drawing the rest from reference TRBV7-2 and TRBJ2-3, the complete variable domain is GAGVSQSPSNKVTEKGKDVELRCDPISGHTALYWYRQSLGQGLEFLIYFQGNSAPDKSGLPSDRFSAERTGGSVSTLTIQRTQQEDSAVYLCASKISGSTDTQYFGPGTRLTVL.

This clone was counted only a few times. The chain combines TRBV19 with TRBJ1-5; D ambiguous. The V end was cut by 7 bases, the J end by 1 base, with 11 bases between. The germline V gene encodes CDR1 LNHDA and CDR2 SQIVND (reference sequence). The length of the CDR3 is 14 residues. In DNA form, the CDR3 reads TGTGCCAGTAAGAGCCCAGGAAGCAATCAGCCCCAGCATTTT. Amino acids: CASKSPGSNQPQHF.

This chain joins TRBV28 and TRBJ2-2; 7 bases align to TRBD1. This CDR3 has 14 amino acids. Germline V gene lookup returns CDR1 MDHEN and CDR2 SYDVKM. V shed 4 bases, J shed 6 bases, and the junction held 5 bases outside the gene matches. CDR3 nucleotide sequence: TGTGCCAGCAGTTCTTACAGGGGACCCGGGGAGCTGTTTTTT. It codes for CASSSYRGPGELFF.

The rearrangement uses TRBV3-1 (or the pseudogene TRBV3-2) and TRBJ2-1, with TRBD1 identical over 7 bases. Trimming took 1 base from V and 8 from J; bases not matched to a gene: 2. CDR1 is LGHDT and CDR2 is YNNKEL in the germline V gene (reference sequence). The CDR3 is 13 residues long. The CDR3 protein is CASSQGQGYEQFF. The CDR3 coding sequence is TGTGCCAGCAGCCAAGGACAGGGCTATGAGCAGTTCTTC.

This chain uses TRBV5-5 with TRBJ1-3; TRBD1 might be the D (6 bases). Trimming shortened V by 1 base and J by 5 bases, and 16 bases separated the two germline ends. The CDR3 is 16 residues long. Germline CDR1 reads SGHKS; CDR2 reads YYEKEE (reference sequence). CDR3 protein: CASSLIITGRRNTIYF. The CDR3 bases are TGTGCCAGCAGCTTGATCATCACAGGGAGAAGAAACACCATATATTTT.

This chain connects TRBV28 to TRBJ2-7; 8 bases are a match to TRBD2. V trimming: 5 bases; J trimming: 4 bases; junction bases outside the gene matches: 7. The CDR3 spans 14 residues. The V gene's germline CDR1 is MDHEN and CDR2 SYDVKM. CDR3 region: CASSLLGGEYEQYF. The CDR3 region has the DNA TGTGCCAGCAGTCTACTCGGGGGGGAATACGAGCAGTACTTC.